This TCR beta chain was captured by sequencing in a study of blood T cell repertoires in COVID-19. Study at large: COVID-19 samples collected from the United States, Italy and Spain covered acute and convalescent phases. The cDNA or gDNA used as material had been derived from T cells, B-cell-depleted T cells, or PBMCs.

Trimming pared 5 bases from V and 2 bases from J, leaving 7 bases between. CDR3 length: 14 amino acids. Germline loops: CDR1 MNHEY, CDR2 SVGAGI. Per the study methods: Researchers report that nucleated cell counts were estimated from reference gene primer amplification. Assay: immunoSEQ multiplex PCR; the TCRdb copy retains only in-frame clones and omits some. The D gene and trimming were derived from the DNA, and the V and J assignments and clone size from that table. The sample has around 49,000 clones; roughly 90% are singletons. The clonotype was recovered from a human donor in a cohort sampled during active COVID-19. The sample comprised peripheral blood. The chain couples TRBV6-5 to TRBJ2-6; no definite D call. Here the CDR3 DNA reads TGTGCCAGCAGTCGCGATACTGGGGCCAACGTCCTGACTTTC. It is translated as CASSRDTGANVLTF.